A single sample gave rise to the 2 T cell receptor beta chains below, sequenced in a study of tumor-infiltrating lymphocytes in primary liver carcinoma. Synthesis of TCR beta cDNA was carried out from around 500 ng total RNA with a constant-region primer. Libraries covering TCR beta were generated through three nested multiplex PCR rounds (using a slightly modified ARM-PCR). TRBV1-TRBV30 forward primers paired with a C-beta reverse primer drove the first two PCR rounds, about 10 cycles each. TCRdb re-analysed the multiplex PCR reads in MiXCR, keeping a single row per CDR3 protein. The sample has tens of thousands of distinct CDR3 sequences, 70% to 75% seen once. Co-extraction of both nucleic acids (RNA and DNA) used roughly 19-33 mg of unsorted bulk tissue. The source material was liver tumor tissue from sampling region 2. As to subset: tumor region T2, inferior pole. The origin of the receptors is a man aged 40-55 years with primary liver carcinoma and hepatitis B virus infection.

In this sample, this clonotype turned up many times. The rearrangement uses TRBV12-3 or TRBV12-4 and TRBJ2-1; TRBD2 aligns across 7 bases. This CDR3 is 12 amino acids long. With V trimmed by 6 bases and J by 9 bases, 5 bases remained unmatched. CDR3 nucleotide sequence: TGTGCCAGCAGGCCTAGCGGCGGTGAGCAGTTCTTC. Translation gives CASRPSGGEQFF.

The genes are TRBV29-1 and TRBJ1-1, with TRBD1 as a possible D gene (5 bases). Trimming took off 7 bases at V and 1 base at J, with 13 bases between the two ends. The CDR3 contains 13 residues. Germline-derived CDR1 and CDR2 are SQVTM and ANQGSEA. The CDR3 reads CSALRGTNTEAFF. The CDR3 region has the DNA TGCAGCGCTTTAAGGGGTACGAACACTGAAGCTTTCTTT.